These 26 T cell receptor beta chains share one sample of origin, sequenced in a study of T cell responses to AZD1222 COVID-19 vaccine. Measured with immunoSEQ multiplex PCR; TCRdb has only the in-frame clones, and not every one. The sample records 160,000 or so clones, around 90% being singletons. This sample comprised peripheral blood, obtained 28 days after the second AZD1222 dose. These receptors came from an adult who received the AZD1222 COVID-19 vaccine.

The CDR3 DNA sequence: TGTGCCAGCAGCCCGGGGATGAACACTGAAGCTTTCTTT. Protein: CASSPGMNTEAFF. This rearrangement joins TRBV5-4 to TRBJ1-1; D is ambiguous. V lost 4 bases and J 0 bases, leaving 7 bases between the germline ends. Germline CDR1 and CDR2: SGHNT and YYREEE (reference sequence). This CDR3 region has 13 residues.

The chain recombines TRBV29-1 with TRBJ1-1, with 9 bases aligning to TRBD1. V shed 1 base and J 4 bases; nucleotides not matched to a gene: 1. The CDR3 consists of 13 residues. The germline CDR1 and CDR2 sequences are SQVTM and ANQGSEA. The CDR3 DNA follows: TGCAGCGTTGAAGGGACAGGGGCCACTGAAGCTTTCTTT. Its protein product is CSVEGTGATEAFF.

The chain couples TRBV2 to TRBJ1-2; possible D gene TRBD1, 5 bases. CDR1 is SNHLY and CDR2 is FYNNEI in the germline V gene. V lost 8 bases to trimming and J lost 2 bases, with 9 bases between them. This CDR3 is 12 amino acids long. CDR3 in DNA: TGTGCCAGCGTACGGGGGAACTATGGCTACACCTTC. Its translation is CASVRGNYGYTF.

The V and J genes are TRBV27 and TRBJ2-7; 7 bases are shared with TRBD1. The germline gives CDR1 MNHEY, CDR2 SMNVEV (reference sequence). The trim removed 3 bases at V and 3 bases at J, leaving 8 bases unmatched. This CDR3 region has 15 residues. The CDR3 loop is CASSFRPGQIYEQYF. The CDR3 nucleotides read TGTGCCAGCAGTTTCCGTCCGGGACAGATCTACGAGCAGTACTTC.

The chain combines TRBV25-1 with TRBJ1-2, with D possibly TRBD1 on 5 matching bases. This CDR3 comprises 12 residues. CDR1 and CDR2 (germline): MGHDK, SYGVNS. V was clipped by 5 bases and J by 8 bases, with 12 bases between them. This chain's CDR3 is CASSFQGEGYTF. CDR3 nucleotide sequence: TGTGCCAGCAGTTTTCAGGGAGAGGGCTACACCTTC.

J is TRBJ2-1 and V is TRBV7-9; the match to TRBD2 covers 12 bases. CDR3 size: 15 residues. V trimming: 5 bases; J trimming: 7 bases; junction bases outside the gene matches: 6. Germline V gene sequence: CDR1 SEHNR, CDR2 FQNEAQ (reference sequence). The CDR3 is CASSRQGTSGNEQFF. In DNA form, the CDR3 reads TGTGCCAGCAGCCGGCAAGGGACTAGCGGGAATGAGCAGTTCTTC.

This clone was observed a single time. The chain combines TRBV7-6 with TRBJ2-5; 11 bases agree with TRBD1. Trimming took 0 bases from V and 5 from J; bases not matched to a gene: 5. Per the germline V gene, CDR1 is SGHVS and CDR2 is FNYEAQ. The CDR3 loop spans 16 amino acids. The CDR3 is CASSLAGRTGGETQYF. In DNA, the CDR3 is TGTGCCAGCAGCTTAGCCGGTAGGACAGGGGGCGAGACCCAGTACTTC.

This chain uses TRBV9 with TRBJ1-1, with TRBD1 matching over 7 bases. CDR1 and CDR2 from the germline V gene are SGDLS and YYNGEE. The CDR3 totals 15 residues. V dropped 3 bases and J dropped 1; count of bases not matched to a gene: 6. The CDR3 region is CASSAGGTANTEAFF. The DNA for the CDR3 is TGTGCCAGCAGCGCGGGGGGGACAGCGAACACTGAAGCTTTCTTT.

The gene calls are TRBV4-2 and TRBJ2-7, with 7 nucleotides matching TRBD1. The V segment lost 1 base and the J segment 6 bases; nucleotides outside the gene matches: 9. There are 15 residues in the CDR3. Germline V lookup: CDR1 LGHNA, CDR2 YNFKEQ. The CDR3 DNA reads as TGTGCCAGCAGCCAAGCCGGAGACAGGGCCGTCGAGCAGTACTTC. The encoded protein is CASSQAGDRAVEQYF.

The chain joins TRBV28 to TRBJ2-7; no definite D call. Germline CDR1 is MDHEN and CDR2 is SYDVKM. Trimming removed 6 bases at V and 2 bases at J, with 8 bases between. This CDR3 spans 12 amino acids. The CDR3 DNA is TGTGCCAGCAGGTCGACAACCTACGAGCAGTACTTC. Translating gives CASRSTTYEQYF.

This clone appeared a single time. The V and J genes are TRBV5-6 and TRBJ1-2; 9 nucleotides agree with TRBD1. V was pared by 2 bases and J by 4 bases, with 3 bases of the junction left unmatched. CDR1 and CDR2 from the germline V gene are SGHDT and YYEEEE. The CDR3 has 14 amino acids. This chain's CDR3 is CASSLTGGGYGYTF. The CDR3 DNA is TGTGCCAGCAGCTTAACAGGGGGCGGCTATGGCTACACCTTC.

The rearrangement joins TRBV18 to TRBJ2-7; no reliable D call. Trimming left V 3 bases short and J 5 bases short, with 23 bases between. The CDR3 sequence is 17 residues long. CDR1 and CDR2 from the germline V gene are KGHSH and LQKENI. The CDR3 DNA reads as TGTGCCAGCTCACCCGGGCACCTCCGACCCAGAGGACACGAGCAGTACTTC. Protein sequence: CASSPGHLRPRGHEQYF. The whole variable domain, filled in from reference TRBV18 and TRBJ2-7, reads NAGVMQNPRHLVRRRGQEARLRCSPMKGHSHVYWYRQLPEEGLKFMVYLQKENIIDESGMPKERFSAEFPKEGPSILRIQQVVRGDSAAYFCASSPGHLRPRGHEQYFGPGTRLTVT.

This chain joins TRBV5-1 and TRBJ1-2; 9 nucleotides match TRBD1. This CDR3 is 15 amino acids long. Germline lookup yields CDR1 SGHRS and CDR2 YFSETQ. V shed 2 bases, J shed 7 bases, and the junction held 9 bases outside the gene matches. This CDR3 is CASSFYTGGTAGYTF. CDR3 nucleotides: TGCGCCAGCAGCTTTTATACAGGGGGCACGGCTGGCTACACCTTC.

The rearrangement links TRBV2 to TRBJ2-3; TRBD2 might be the D (5 bases). V dropped 6 bases and J dropped 7 bases, with 14 bases sitting between them. The CDR3 loop spans 13 amino acids. The V gene's germline CDR1 is SNHLY and CDR2 FYNNEI. CDR3: CASSPQEVYTQYF. The CDR3 nucleotides are TGTGCCAGCAGCCCCCAGGAGGTGTATACGCAGTATTTT.

The chain links TRBV6-6 to TRBJ1-1; D might be TRBD1 (5 bases). Trimming removed 7 bases at V and 7 bases at J, with 13 bases between. CDR1 MNHNY and CDR2 SVGAGI come from the germline V gene (reference sequence). The length of the CDR3 is 12 residues. The CDR3 DNA follows: TGTGCCAGCACCCCTGCAGGGTTTGAAGCTTTCTTT. It encodes CASTPAGFEAFF.

The chain uses TRBV2 and TRBJ2-5, with 11 bases that match TRBD1. This CDR3 spans 15 amino acids. Germline V gene sequence: CDR1 SNHLY, CDR2 FYNNEI. The V and J ends lost 5 bases and 5 bases, in that order; junction bases with no gene match: 7. CDR3 sequence reads: CASSSRTGGAETQYF. The DNA of the CDR3 is TGTGCCAGCAGTTCCCGGACAGGGGGCGCGGAGACCCAGTACTTC.

The rearrangement uses TRBV5-4 and TRBJ1-1; D is uncertain. The CDR3 sequence is 14 residues long. Trimming pared 3 bases from V and 0 bases from J, leaving 9 bases between. Germline V CDR1 and CDR2: SGHNT, YYREEE (reference sequence). CDR3 protein: CASSWISMNTEAFF. CDR3 bases: TGTGCCAGCAGCTGGATTTCTATGAACACTGAAGCTTTCTTT.

V and J are TRBV6-5 and TRBJ1-5, with D unresolved. CDR1 and CDR2 from the germline V gene are MNHEY and SVGAGI. CDR3 size: 16 residues. Trimming removed 0 bases from V and 4 bases from J, with 13 bases in between. CDR3 protein: CASSYSRSRRNQPQHF. As DNA, the CDR3 is TGTGCCAGCAGTTACTCTCGCAGCCGGCGGAATCAGCCCCAGCATTTT.

The chain recombines TRBV6-5 with TRBJ2-3, with D perhaps being TRBD1 or TRBD2 (7 bases each). Trimming removed 7 bases from V and 2 bases from J, with 16 bases in between. Germline V gene lookup returns CDR1 MNHEY and CDR2 SVGAGI. The CDR3 is 15 amino acids. The CDR3 nucleotides are TGTGCCAGCAACAACCAGGGGGGGCCCACAGATACGCAGTATTTT. Residues: CASNNQGGPTDTQYF.

The V gene is TRBV7-9, the J gene TRBJ2-7; D perhaps matches TRBD1 (5 bases). Germline CDR1 and CDR2: SEHNR and FQNEAQ (reference sequence). The CDR3 is 13 residues long. V was trimmed by 3 bases and J by 5 bases, leaving 11 bases between them. CDR3 in DNA: TGTGCCAGCAGCTTGGTCAGGGTCAACGAGCAGTACTTC. This gives the protein CASSLVRVNEQYF.

In this sample, this clone turned up once. This chain joins TRBV29-1 and TRBJ2-1; D is undetermined. CDR3 length equals 12 residues. CDR1 and CDR2 from the germline V gene are SQVTM and ANQGSEA. Trimming took off 6 bases at V and 0 bases at J, with 6 bases between the two ends. The CDR3 loop reads CSVARSYNEQFF. For the CDR3, the DNA is TGCAGCGTCGCACGCTCCTACAATGAGCAGTTCTTC.

The CDR3 loop reads CASRETGGSPLHF. The CDR3 DNA sequence: TGTGCCAGTAGGGAGACAGGGGGTTCACCCCTCCACTTT. The chain carries TRBV19 and TRBJ1-6; 9 positions match TRBD1. CDR3 length: 13 residues. Germline V gives CDR1 LNHDA, CDR2 SQIVND (reference sequence). J was trimmed by 9 bases and V by 6 bases; bases with no gene match: 3.

The chain is built from TRBV30 and TRBJ1-6; weak D call: TRBD1 (6 bases). V was clipped by 7 bases and J by 0 bases, with 10 bases between them. Germline V CDR1 and CDR2: GTSNPN, SVGIG (reference sequence). This CDR3 is built from 14 residues. The CDR3 loop is CASGAGSYNSPLHF. The CDR3 DNA follows: TGTGCCTCAGGGGCGGGCTCCTATAATTCACCCCTCCACTTT. The full variable domain, completed using reference TRBV30 and TRBJ1-6, is SQTIHQWPATLVQPVGSPLSLECTVEGTSNPNLYWYRQAAGRGLQLLFYSVGIGQISSEVPQNLSASRPQDRQFILSSKKLLLSDSGFYLCASGAGSYNSPLHFGNGTRLTVT.

The chain combines TRBV18 with TRBJ2-2; 9 nucleotides agree with TRBD1. This CDR3 spans 17 amino acids. With 6 bases clipped from V and 5 bases from J, the junction kept 13 bases outside the gene matches. Germline loops: CDR1 KGHSH, CDR2 LQKENI. CDR3 residues: CASSPAGTGQLTGELFF. DNA for the CDR3: TGTGCCAGCTCTCCGGCCGGGACAGGGCAATTGACCGGGGAGCTGTTTTTT.

This chain uses TRBV9 with TRBJ1-3, with a weak D call TRBD1 (5 bases). The CDR3 contains 15 residues. Germline V gene data show CDR1 as SGDLS and CDR2 as YYNGEE. Trimming removed 0 bases at V and 2 bases at J, with 9 bases between. The CDR3 nucleotides read TGTGCCAGCAGCGTAGGACAGAGCCCTGGAAACACCATATATTTT. Protein sequence: CASSVGQSPGNTIYF.

The chain couples TRBV6-5 to TRBJ1-1; D might be TRBD1 (5 bases). The CDR3 is 13 residues long. The germline V gene encodes CDR1 MNHEY and CDR2 SVGAGI. Deletions cut 8 bases from V and 1 base from J, with 11 bases between. The CDR3, as DNA: TGTGCCAGCGCAATAGGGGCGAACACTGAAGCTTTCTTT. Its protein product is CASAIGANTEAFF.